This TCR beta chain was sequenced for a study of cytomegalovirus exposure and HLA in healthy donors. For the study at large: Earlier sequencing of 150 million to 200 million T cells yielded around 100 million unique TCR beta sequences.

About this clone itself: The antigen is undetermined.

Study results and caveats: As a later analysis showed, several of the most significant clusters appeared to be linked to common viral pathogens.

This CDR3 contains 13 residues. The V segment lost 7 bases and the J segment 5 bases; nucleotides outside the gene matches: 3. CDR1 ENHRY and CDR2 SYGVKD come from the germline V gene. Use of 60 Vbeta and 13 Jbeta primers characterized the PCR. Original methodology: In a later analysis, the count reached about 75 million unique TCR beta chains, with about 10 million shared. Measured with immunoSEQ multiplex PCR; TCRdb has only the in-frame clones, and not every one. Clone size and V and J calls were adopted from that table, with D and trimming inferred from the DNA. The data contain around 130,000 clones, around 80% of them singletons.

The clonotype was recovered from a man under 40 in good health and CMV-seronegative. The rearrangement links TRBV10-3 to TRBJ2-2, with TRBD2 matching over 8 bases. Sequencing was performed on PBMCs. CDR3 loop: CAIKAGVTGELFF. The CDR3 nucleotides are TGTGCCATCAAAGCGGGGGTTACCGGGGAGCTGTTTTTT.